This section outlines one T cell receptor beta chain sequence together with its context. Its antigen remains unknown. This sample was included in a study of identical twins. Overall study results and limits: Out-of-frame alpha sequences shared by twins showed excess low generation probability.

Template switching introduced a universal primer site, and the cDNA bore unique molecular identifiers. TCRdb used MiXCR to reprocess the 5' RACE reads, holding one entry per CDR3 protein. The sample holds some 250,000 distinct CDR3 sequences, approximately 11% seen once. These same data were also listed under a study on yellow fever vaccine responses in identical twins.

This sequence originates from a woman in her late teens or twenties in good health. Sequenced sample: memory (CD45RO+) T cells sorted from blood.

The CDR3 region is CASSQGASGGEETQYF. DNA for the CDR3: TGCGCCAGCAGCCAAGGCGCTAGCGGGGGGGAAGAGACCCAGTACTTC. This chain joins TRBV4-1 and TRBJ2-5, with 12 bases fitting TRBD2. The CDR3 runs to 16 residues. Unmatched junction bases numbered 3, after V lost 1 base and J lost 3 bases. Germline CDR1 is MGHRA and CDR2 is YSYEKL.